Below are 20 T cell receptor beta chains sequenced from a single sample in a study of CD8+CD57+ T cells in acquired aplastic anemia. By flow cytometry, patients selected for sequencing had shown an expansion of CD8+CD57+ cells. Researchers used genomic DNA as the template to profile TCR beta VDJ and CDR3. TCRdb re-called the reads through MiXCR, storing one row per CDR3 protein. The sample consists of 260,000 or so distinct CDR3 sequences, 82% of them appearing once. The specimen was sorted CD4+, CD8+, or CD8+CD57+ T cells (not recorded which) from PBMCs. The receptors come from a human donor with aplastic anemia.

The DNA of the CDR3 is TGTGCCAGCAGCTTGCAAGCCAGCGCCGACTATGGCTACACCTTC. Translating gives CASSLQASADYGYTF. The chain links TRBV11-2 to TRBJ1-2, with unresolved D. Germline V lookup: CDR1 SGHAT, CDR2 FQNNGV. V shed 3 bases and J shed 3 bases, with 14 bases lying between them. This CDR3 is built from 15 residues.

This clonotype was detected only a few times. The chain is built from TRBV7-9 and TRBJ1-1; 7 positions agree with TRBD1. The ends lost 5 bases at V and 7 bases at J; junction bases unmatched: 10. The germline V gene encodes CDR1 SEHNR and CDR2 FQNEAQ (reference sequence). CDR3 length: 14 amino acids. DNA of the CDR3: TGTGCCAGCAGCCCGACGACAGGGCAGGGTGAAGCTTTCTTT. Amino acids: CASSPTTGQGEAFF. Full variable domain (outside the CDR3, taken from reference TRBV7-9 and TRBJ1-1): DTGVSQNPRHKITKRGQNVTFRCDPISEHNRLYWYRQTLGQGPEFLTYFQNEAQLEKSRLLSDRFSAERPKGSFSTLEIQRTEQGDSAMYLCASSPTTGQGEAFFGQGTRLTVV.

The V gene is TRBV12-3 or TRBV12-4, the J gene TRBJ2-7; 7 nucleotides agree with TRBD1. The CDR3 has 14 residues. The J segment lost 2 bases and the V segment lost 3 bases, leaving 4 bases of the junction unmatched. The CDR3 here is CASSLTGTPYEQYF. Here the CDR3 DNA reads TGTGCCAGCAGTTTGACAGGGACCCCCTACGAGCAGTACTTC.

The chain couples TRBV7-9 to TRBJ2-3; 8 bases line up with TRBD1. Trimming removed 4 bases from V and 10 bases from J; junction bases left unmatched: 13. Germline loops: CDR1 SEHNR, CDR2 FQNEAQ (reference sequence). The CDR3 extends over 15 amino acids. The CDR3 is CASSSAGDRNDPQYF. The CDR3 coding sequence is TGTGCCAGCAGCTCGGCAGGGGACAGGAATGATCCGCAGTATTTT. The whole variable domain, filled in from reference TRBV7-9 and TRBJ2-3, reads DTGVSQNPRHKITKRGQNVTFRCDPISEHNRLYWYRQTLGQGPEFLTYFQNEAQLEKSRLLSDRFSAERPKGSFSTLEIQRTEQGDSAMYLCASSSAGDRNDPQYFGPGTRLTVL.

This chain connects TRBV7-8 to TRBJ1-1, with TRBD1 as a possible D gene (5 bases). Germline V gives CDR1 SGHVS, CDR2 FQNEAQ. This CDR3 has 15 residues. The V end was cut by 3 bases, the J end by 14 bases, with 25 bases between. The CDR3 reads CASSFHLTGTALAFF. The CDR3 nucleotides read TGTGCCAGCAGCTTTCATCTAACCGGGACGGCCCTTGCCTTCTTT.

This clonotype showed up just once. The CDR3 DNA is TGTGCCAGCAGCTTTCATCCAGACGGGACAGGCAATTCACCCCTCCACTTT. This gives the protein CASSFHPDGTGNSPLHF. The rearrangement uses TRBV7-8 and TRBJ1-6; 8 bases map to TRBD1. The CDR3 runs to 17 residues. Losses at the gene ends were 3 bases for V and 7 bases for J; bases not matched to a gene: 11. Germline CDR1 is SGHVS and CDR2 is FQNEAQ.

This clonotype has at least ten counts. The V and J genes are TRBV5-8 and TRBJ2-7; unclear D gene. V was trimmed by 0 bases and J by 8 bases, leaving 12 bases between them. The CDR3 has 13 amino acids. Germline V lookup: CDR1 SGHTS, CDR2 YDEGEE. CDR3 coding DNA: TGTGCCAGCAGCTTGGAACTTCAGCGTCAGCAGTACGTC. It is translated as CASSLELQRQQYV.

CDR3 sequence (DNA): TGTGCCAGCAGCTTGGACGGACCCTATGGCTACACCTTC. Translated, it gives CASSLDGPYGYTF. The chain has TRBV7-6 and TRBJ1-2; D ambiguous. Per the germline V gene, CDR1 is SGHVS and CDR2 is FNYEAQ. This CDR3 contains 13 residues. V was clipped by 3 bases and J by 4 bases, with 9 bases between them.

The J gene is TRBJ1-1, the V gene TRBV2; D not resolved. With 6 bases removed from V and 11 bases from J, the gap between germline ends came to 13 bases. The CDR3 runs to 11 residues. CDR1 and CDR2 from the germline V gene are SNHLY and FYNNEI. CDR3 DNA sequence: TGTGCCAGCAGAACGGGTCCCAGCGCTTTCTTT. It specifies CASRTGPSAFF.

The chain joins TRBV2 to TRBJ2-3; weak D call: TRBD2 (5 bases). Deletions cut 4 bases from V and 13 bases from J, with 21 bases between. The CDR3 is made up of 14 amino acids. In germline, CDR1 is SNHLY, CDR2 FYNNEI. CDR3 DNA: TGTGCCAGCAGTGTGCTAGAGCCCCCCGACTACGAGTATTTT. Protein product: CASSVLEPPDYEYF.

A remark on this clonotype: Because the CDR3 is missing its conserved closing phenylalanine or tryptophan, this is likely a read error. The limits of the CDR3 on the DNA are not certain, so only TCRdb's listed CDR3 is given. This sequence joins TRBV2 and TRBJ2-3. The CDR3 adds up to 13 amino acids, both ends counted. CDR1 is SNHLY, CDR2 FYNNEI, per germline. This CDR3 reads CASRDTRTDPQSL.

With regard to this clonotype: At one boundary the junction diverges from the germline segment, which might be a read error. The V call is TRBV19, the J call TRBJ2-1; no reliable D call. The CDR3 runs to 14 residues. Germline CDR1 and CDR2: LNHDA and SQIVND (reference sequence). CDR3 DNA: TGTGCCAGTAGTACCACTACCTTCTACACTGAGCAGTTCTTC. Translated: CASSTTTFYTEQFF. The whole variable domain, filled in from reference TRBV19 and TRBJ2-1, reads DGGITQSPKYLFRKEGQNVTLSCEQNLNHDAMYWYRQDPGQGLRLIYYSQIVNDFQKGDIAEGYSVSREKKESFPLTVTSAQKNPTAFYLCASSTTTFYTEQFFGPGTRLTVL.

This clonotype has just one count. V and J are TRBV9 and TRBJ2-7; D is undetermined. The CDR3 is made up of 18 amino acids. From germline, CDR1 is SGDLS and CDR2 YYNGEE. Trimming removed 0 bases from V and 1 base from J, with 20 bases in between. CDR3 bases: TGTGCCAGCAGCGTAGAGTCAGACACGCAGTATCTTTCCTACGAGCAGTACGTC. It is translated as CASSVESDTQYLSYEQYV.

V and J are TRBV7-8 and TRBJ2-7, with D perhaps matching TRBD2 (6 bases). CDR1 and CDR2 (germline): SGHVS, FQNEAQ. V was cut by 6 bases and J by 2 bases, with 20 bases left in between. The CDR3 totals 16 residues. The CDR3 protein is CASSDFGREAAYEQYV. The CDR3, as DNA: TGTGCCAGCAGTGATTTCGGGCGGGAAGCGGCCTACGAGCAGTACGTC.

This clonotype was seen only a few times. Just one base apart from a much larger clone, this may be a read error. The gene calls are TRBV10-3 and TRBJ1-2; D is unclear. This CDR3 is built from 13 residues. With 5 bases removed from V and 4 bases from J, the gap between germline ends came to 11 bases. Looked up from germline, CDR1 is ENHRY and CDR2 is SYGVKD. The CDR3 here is CAISLGRPYGYTF. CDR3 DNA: TGTGCCATCAGTCTTGGACGGCCCTATGGCTACACCTTC.

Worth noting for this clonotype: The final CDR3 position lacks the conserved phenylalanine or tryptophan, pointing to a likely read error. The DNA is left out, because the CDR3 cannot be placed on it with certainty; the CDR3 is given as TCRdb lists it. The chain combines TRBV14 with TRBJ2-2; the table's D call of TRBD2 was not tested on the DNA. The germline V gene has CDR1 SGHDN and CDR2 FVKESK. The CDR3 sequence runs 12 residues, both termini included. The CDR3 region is CASSLGLAAYNE.

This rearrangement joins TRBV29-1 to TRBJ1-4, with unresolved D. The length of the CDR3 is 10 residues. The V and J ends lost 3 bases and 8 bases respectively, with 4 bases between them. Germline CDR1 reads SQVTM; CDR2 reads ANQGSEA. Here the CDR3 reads CSVEEEKLFF. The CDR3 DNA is TGCAGCGTTGAGGAGGAAAAACTGTTTTTT.

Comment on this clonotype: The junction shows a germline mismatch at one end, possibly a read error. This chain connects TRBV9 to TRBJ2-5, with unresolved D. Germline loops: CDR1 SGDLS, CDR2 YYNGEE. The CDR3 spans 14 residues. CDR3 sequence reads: CASSVGVSKNQPHF. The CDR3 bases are TGTGCCAGCAGCGTAGGGGTCTCGAAAAATCAGCCCCACTTC.

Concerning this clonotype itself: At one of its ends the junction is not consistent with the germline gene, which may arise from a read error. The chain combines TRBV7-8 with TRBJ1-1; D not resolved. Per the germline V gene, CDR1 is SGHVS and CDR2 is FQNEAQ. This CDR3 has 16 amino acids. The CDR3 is CASSVAGGTDTQYAFF. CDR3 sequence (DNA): TGTGCCAGCAGCGTAGCGGGAGGTACCGATACGCAGTATGCTTTCTTT.

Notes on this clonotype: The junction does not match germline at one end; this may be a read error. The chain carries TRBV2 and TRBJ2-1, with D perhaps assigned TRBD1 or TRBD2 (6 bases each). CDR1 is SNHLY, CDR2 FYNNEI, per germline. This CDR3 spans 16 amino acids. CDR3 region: CASSHGGTDAQDEDPF. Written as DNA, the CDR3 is TGTGCCAGCAGCCACGGGGGCACAGATGCGCAGGATGAGGACCCCTTC.